This T cell receptor (beta chain) was captured by sequencing in a study of beta chain features in type 1 diabetes. Broader study findings: Type 1 diabetes patients had VDJ junctions that carried fewer insertions and more deletions. In all four CD4+ subsets, TCRB CDR3 length was significantly, moderately reduced in type 1 diabetes.

There are a few counts of this clone. Its specificity is not known. V was trimmed by 6 bases and J by 0 bases, leaving 3 bases between them. The germline V gene encodes CDR1 MDHEN and CDR2 SYDVKM. The CDR3 spans 12 residues. All sorted populations exceeded 95% purity. The isolated RNA, all of it, was reverse transcribed, so expressed TCRB transcripts were what got sequenced. About 3.6 million reads on average were seen across naive, central memory and regulatory T cell samples. Clones were read by immunoSEQ multiplex PCR, and TCRdb kept only the in-frame ones, dropping some. Counted here are hundreds of thousands of clones, roughly 13% occurring once; the ten biggest clones make up roughly 0.04%.

Sequencing was carried out using naive CD4+ T cells from blood. The chain carries TRBV28 and TRBJ1-3; the D is unclear. The sequence came from a man aged 18-30 years with type 1 diabetes. The CDR3 is CASRSSGNTIYF. The DNA for the CDR3 is TGTGCCAGCAGAAGCTCTGGAAACACCATATATTTT.